This T cell receptor (beta chain) emerged from a study of T cells after posttransplantation cyclophosphamide. The length of the CDR3 is 15 residues. Study-level results: Donor CD8+ memory clones often dominated recipient blood repertoires at later times. Blood and skin or GI T cell repertoires showed limited TRB overlap. TRB clonality was highly associated with recipient CMV seropositivity and reactivation.

Sequenced by immunoSEQ multiplex PCR; TCRdb stores in-frame clones only, minus some. The sample yields fewer than 900 clones, about 64% seen once. Cyclophosphamide on days +3 and +4 followed busulfan-fludarabine conditioning and a marrow graft. A word on this clone: Antigen unknown.

The chain carries TRBV21-1 and TRBJ2-7; the DNA was not used to check the table's D call, TRBD1. TRBV21-1 is termed a pseudogene. The sample consisted of CD8+ T cells sorted from PBMCs, taken 84 days after allogeneic stem cell transplant with posttransplant cyclophosphamide. This sequence was found in a male patient aged 25-45 years who received an allogeneic stem cell transplant from a related donor, was CMV-positive, and had no GVHD. Some T cells may be transferred from the graft donor. This CDR3 reads CASSKERGRSYEQYF. The DNA of the CDR3 is TGTGCCAGCAGCAAAGAAAGGGGCCGATCCTACGAGCAGTACTTC.